These T cell receptor beta chains were read from a single sample in a study of tumor-infiltrating lymphocytes in primary liver carcinoma. TCRdb fed the multiplex PCR reads into MiXCR, producing one record per CDR3 protein. Among about 200,000 distinct CDR3 sequences, around three fifths were seen once, and the ten largest hold under 7.5%. The sample comprised peripheral blood. The source of these receptors is a woman aged 55-69 years with primary liver carcinoma and hepatitis B virus infection. The CDR3 runs from the conserved cysteine through the conserved F or W. A D gene is named only where the DNA matches it firmly. Rows give clone size only sometimes, using once, few, many, or a class for an expanded clone.

cdr3_nt: TGTGCCAGTAGTCCCGAGCGGGGAGGGCCAGATACGCAGTATTTT
cdr3_aa: CASSPERGGPDTQYF
d_call: TRBD2
clone_size: .
v_call: TRBV19
j_call: TRBJ2-3

cdr3_nt: TGTGCCAGCAATTATATTATTTCCACAGATACGCAGTTTTTT
cdr3_aa: CASNYIISTDTQFF
d_call: .
clone_size: .
v_call: TRBV6-6
j_call: TRBJ2-3

cdr3_nt: TGTGTCAGCAGTGAAGGCTTCTCTGGGGCCAACGTCCTGACCTTC
cdr3_aa: CVSSEGFSGANVLTF
d_call: .
clone_size: .
v_call: TRBV6-1
j_call: TRBJ2-6

cdr3_nt: TGTGCCAGCAGCTTAGTGGCTAGCGGGAGGGCCTACAATGAGCAGTTCTTC
cdr3_aa: CASSLVASGRAYNEQFF
d_call: TRBD2
clone_size: .
v_call: TRBV7-8
j_call: TRBJ2-1

cdr3_nt: TGTGCCGGCAGTTTAATCGCAGGGGGAGATGGCTACACCTTC
cdr3_aa: CAGSLIAGGDGYTF
d_call: TRBD1
clone_size: .
v_call: TRBV28
j_call: TRBJ1-2

cdr3_nt: TGTGTCAGCAGCTTCACTGATAGGGCCCCCGGGACCCAGTACTTC
cdr3_aa: CVSSFTDRAPGTQYF
d_call: .
clone_size: .
v_call: TRBV5-5
j_call: TRBJ2-5

cdr3_nt: TGCAGCGGTCATAGAGGTGGGAGTACAGATACGCAGTATTTT
cdr3_aa: CSGHRGGSTDTQYF
d_call: .
clone_size: few
v_call: TRBV29-1
j_call: TRBJ2-3

cdr3_nt: TGTGCCAGCAGCTTTCTCTGGAGAAGGCACAATGAGCAGTTCTTC
cdr3_aa: CASSFLWRRHNEQFF
d_call: .
clone_size: .
v_call: TRBV11-2
j_call: TRBJ2-1

cdr3_nt: TGTGCCAGCGTTCCAGTGGGGCGGGATACCTACAATGAGCAGTTCTTC
cdr3_aa: CASVPVGRDTYNEQFF
d_call: .
clone_size: many
v_call: TRBV12-3/TRBV12-4
j_call: TRBJ2-1

cdr3_nt: TGTGCCAGTGGCGACAGGGGGCGCGACACCGGGGAGCTGTTTTTT
cdr3_aa: CASGDRGRDTGELFF
d_call: TRBD1
clone_size: .
v_call: TRBV11-2
j_call: TRBJ2-2

cdr3_nt: TGTGCCAGCAGTCCGGAGTCGGGCGGGGCCAACATCCTGACTTTC
cdr3_aa: CASSPESGGANILTF
d_call: .
clone_size: .
v_call: TRBV11-3
j_call: TRBJ2-6

cdr3_nt: TGTGCCAGCAGCCCCATCTCGATGGTTAATGAAAAACTGTTTTTT
cdr3_aa: CASSPISMVNEKLFF
d_call: .
clone_size: many
v_call: TRBV11-2
j_call: TRBJ1-4

cdr3_nt: TGTGCCAGCAGCGCACAGACAGGGTTCAACTACGAGCAGTACTTC
cdr3_aa: CASSAQTGFNYEQYF
d_call: TRBD1
clone_size: .
v_call: TRBV11-2
j_call: TRBJ2-7

cdr3_nt: TGTACCAGCAGCCAAGATTTGGGGGCCATCTACAACGAGCAGTTCTTC
cdr3_aa: CTSSQDLGAIYNEQFF
d_call: .
clone_size: .
v_call: TRBV4-2
j_call: TRBJ2-1

cdr3_nt: TGTGCCAGCAGCTGCGGACCTGAACTAGCGGGAGGTGGAGAGACCCAGTACTTC
cdr3_aa: CASSCGPELAGGGETQYF
d_call: TRBD2
clone_size: once
v_call: TRBV5-8
j_call: TRBJ2-5

cdr3_nt: TGTGCTAGTACAAACTCGGGACGGGACACCGGGGAGCTGTTTTTT
cdr3_aa: CASTNSGRDTGELFF
d_call: .
clone_size: .
v_call: TRBV12-5
j_call: TRBJ2-2

cdr3_nt: TGTGCCAGCGCTGCGACAGCGAACACTGAGGCTTTCTTT
cdr3_aa: CASAATANTEAFF
d_call: .
clone_size: .
v_call: TRBV6-2/TRBV6-3
j_call: TRBJ1-1

cdr3_nt: TGTGCCAGCAGCGAGGGGGACAGTGCCTACGAGCAGTACTTC
cdr3_aa: CASSEGDSAYEQYF
d_call: TRBD1
clone_size: .
v_call: TRBV9
j_call: TRBJ2-7

cdr3_nt: TGTGCCAGCAGCCCCCCCTCGGGAGGGACAATCACAGATACGCAGTATTTT
cdr3_aa: CASSPPSGGTITDTQYF
d_call: TRBD2
clone_size: .
v_call: TRBV11-2
j_call: TRBJ2-3

cdr3_nt: TGTGCCAGCAGATCCCCAGCAGGGACAGGGGAGAACACCATATATTTT
cdr3_aa: CASRSPAGTGENTIYF
d_call: TRBD1
clone_size: .
v_call: TRBV12-3/TRBV12-4
j_call: TRBJ1-3

cdr3_nt: TGCAGCGTTGAAGATCCCCTCGGGACAGGGAGGAGGGCTAGCGATGAGCAGTTCTTC
cdr3_aa: CSVEDPLGTGRRASDEQFF
d_call: TRBD1
clone_size: .
v_call: TRBV29-1
j_call: TRBJ2-1

cdr3_nt: TGCAGTGCACGGATGGGGGAGACCCAGTACTTC
cdr3_aa: CSARMGETQYF
d_call: .
clone_size: .
v_call: TRBV20-1
j_call: TRBJ2-5

cdr3_nt: TGTGCCTGGAGTCAAGACCGGCAGCCCCAGTATTTT
cdr3_aa: CAWSQDRQPQYF
d_call: .
clone_size: .
v_call: TRBV30
j_call: TRBJ2-3

cdr3_nt: TGTGCCAGCAGCCCCGGGGTCATCTACGGGCAGTACTTC
cdr3_aa: CASSPGVIYGQYF
d_call: .
clone_size: .
v_call: TRBV11-2
j_call: TRBJ2-7

cdr3_nt: TGTGCCAGCAGTTTTATCGGATCTGGCGCCTACGAGCAGTACTTC
cdr3_aa: CASSFIGSGAYEQYF
d_call: .
clone_size: few
v_call: TRBV28
j_call: TRBJ2-7

cdr3_nt: TGTGCCAGCAGCTTGCAAGGGATCCATGGCTACACCTTC
cdr3_aa: CASSLQGIHGYTF
d_call: .
clone_size: many
v_call: TRBV5-4
j_call: TRBJ1-2